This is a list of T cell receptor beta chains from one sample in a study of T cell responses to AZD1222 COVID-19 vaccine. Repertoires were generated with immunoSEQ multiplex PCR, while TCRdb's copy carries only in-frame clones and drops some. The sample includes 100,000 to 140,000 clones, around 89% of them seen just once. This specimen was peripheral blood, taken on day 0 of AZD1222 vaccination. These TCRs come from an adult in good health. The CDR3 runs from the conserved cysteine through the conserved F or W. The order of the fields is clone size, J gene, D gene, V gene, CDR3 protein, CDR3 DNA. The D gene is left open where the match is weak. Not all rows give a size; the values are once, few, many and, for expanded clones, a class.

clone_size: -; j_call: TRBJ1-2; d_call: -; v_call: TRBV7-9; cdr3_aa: CASSSTWPPGGYTF; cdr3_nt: TGTGCCAGCAGCAGTACATGGCCTCCAGGAGGCTACACCTTC
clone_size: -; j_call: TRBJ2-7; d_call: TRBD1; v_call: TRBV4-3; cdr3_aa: CASSQGTGEYEQYF; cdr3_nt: TGCGCCAGCAGCCAAGGGACAGGGGAGTACGAGCAGTACTTC
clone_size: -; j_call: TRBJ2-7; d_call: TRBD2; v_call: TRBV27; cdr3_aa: CASSTPPQREGLHEQYF; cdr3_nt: TGTGCCAGCAGTACTCCACCTCAGCGGGAGGGCCTCCACGAGCAGTACTTC
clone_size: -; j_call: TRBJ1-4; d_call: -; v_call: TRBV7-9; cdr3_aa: CASNKGQGNEKLFF; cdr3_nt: TGTGCCAGCAACAAAGGGCAGGGTAATGAAAAACTGTTTTTT
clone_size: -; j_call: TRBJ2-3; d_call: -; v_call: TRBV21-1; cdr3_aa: CASSKSPGLAGGPGSDTQYF; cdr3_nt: TGTGCCAGCAGCAAATCTCCGGGACTAGCGGGAGGGCCAGGGTCGGATACGCAGTATTTT
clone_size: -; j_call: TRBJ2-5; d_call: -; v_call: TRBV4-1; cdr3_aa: CASSQGGRGGETQYF; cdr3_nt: TGCGCCAGCAGCCAAGGGGGCAGGGGTGGAGAGACCCAGTACTTC
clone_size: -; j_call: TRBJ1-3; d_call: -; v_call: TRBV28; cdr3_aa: CASRGPGGGNTIYF; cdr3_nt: TGTGCCAGCCGAGGACCCGGCGGAGGAAACACCATATATTTT
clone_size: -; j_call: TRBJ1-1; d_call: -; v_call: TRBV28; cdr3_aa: CASSWGGNTEAFF; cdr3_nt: TGTGCCAGCAGTTGGGGGGGGAACACTGAAGCTTTCTTT
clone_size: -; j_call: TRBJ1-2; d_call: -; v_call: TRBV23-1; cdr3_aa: CASSQSVGPFTTYGYTF; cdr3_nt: TGCGCCAGCAGTCAATCGGTAGGTCCGTTCACGACCTATGGCTACACCTTC
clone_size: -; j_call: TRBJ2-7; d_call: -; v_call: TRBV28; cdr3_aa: CASRIGAYEQYF; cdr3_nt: TGTGCCAGCAGGATAGGGGCCTACGAGCAGTACTTC
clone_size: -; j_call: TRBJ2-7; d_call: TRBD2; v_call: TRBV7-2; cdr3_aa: CASSQLRTSGRGVYEQYF; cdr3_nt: TGTGCCAGCAGCCAACTTAGGACTAGCGGGAGGGGGGTCTACGAGCAGTACTTC
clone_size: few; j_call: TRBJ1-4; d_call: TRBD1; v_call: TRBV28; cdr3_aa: CASSDRDRGAFNEKLFF; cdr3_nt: TGTGCCAGCAGCGACCGGGACAGAGGTGCTTTTAATGAAAAACTGTTTTTT
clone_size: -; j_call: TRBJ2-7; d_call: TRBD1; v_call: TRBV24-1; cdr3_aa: CATSGPGQGVHYEQYF; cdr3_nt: TGTGCCACCAGCGGTCCGGGACAGGGTGTCCACTACGAGCAGTACTTC
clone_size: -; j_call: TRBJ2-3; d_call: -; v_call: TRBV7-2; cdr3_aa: CASSLEWDTQYF; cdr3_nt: TGTGCCAGCAGCTTAGAATGGGATACGCAGTATTTT
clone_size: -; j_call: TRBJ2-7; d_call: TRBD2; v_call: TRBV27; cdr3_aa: CATSPRRERYEQYF; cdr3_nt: TGTGCCACCAGCCCGCGGCGGGAGAGGTACGAGCAGTACTTC
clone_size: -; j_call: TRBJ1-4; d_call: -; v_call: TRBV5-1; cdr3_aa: CASSPGLGVVEKLFF; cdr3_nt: TGCGCCAGCAGCCCCGGACTGGGTGTAGTTGAAAAACTGTTTTTT
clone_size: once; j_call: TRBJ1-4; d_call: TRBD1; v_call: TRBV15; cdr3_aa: CATSADRGHEKLFF; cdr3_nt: TGTGCCACCAGCGCCGACAGGGGACATGAAAAACTGTTTTTT
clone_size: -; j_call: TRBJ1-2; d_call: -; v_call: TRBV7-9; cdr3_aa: CASSLQENYGYTF; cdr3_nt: TGTGCCAGCAGCCTACAGGAGAACTATGGCTACACCTTC
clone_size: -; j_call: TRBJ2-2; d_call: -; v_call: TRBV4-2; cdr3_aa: CASSQDPGITGELFF; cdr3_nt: TGTGCCAGCAGCCAAGACCCTGGGATCACCGGGGAGCTGTTTTTT
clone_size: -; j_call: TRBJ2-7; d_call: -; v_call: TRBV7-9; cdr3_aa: CASSLAGVLYEQYF; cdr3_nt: TGTGCCAGCAGCTTAGCGGGAGTACTCTACGAGCAGTACTTC